This is a list of T cell receptor beta chains from one sample in a study of CD8+ T cells in alopecia areata. Profiling relied on immunoSEQ multiplex PCR, and the TCRdb table lists in-frame clones only, not all of them. The table records about 110,000 clones, approximately 51% of them present only once. This sample comprised CD4+ T cells sorted from blood, obtained at week 24, from a patient treated with tofacitinib. These receptors all come from a human donor with alopecia areata. Each CDR3 is given with its conserved first and last residue. The order of the fields is clone size, CDR3 length, J gene, V gene, D gene, CDR3 protein, CDR3 DNA. D genes are given only for firm matches. Not every row has a clone size; where given, it reads once, few, many or a size class.

clone size: -
CDR3 length: 14
J gene: TRBJ2-5
V gene: TRBV13
D gene: -
CDR3 protein: CASSHSGQDVTQYF
CDR3 DNA: TGTGCCAGCAGCCACTCGGGGCAAGACGTGACCCAGTACTTC

clone size: few
CDR3 length: 14
J gene: TRBJ2-2
V gene: TRBV30
D gene: -
CDR3 protein: CAWSVGQSTGELFF
CDR3 DNA: TGTGCCTGGAGTGTAGGGCAGTCCACCGGGGAGCTGTTTTTT

clone size: -
CDR3 length: 15
J gene: TRBJ1-5
V gene: TRBV4-1
D gene: -
CDR3 protein: CASSQELGEIQPQHF
CDR3 DNA: TGCGCCAGCAGCCAAGAGCTGGGGGAGATTCAGCCCCAGCATTTT

clone size: few
CDR3 length: 16
J gene: TRBJ2-5
V gene: TRBV30
D gene: -
CDR3 protein: CAWSGLRVSGKETQYF
CDR3 DNA: TGTGCCTGGAGTGGACTAAGGGTATCGGGGAAAGAGACCCAGTACTTC

clone size: -
CDR3 length: 15
J gene: TRBJ1-5
V gene: TRBV7-9
D gene: TRBD1
CDR3 protein: CASSLVGQLNQPQHF
CDR3 DNA: TGTGCCAGCAGCTTAGTGGGACAGCTCAATCAGCCCCAGCATTTT

clone size: -
CDR3 length: 12
J gene: TRBJ1-2
V gene: TRBV5-1
D gene: -
CDR3 protein: CASSLERGGYTF
CDR3 DNA: TGCGCCAGCAGCCTTGAGAGGGGAGGCTACACCTTC

clone size: -
CDR3 length: 16
J gene: TRBJ2-2
V gene: TRBV19
D gene: TRBD2
CDR3 protein: CASSILPSGGTGELFF
CDR3 DNA: TGTGCCAGTAGTATATTACCTAGCGGGGGGACCGGGGAGCTGTTTTTT

clone size: -
CDR3 length: 15
J gene: TRBJ1-1
V gene: TRBV4-3
D gene: -
CDR3 protein: CASSQARGMNTEAFF
CDR3 DNA: TGCGCCAGCAGCCAAGCCCGGGGGATGAACACTGAAGCTTTCTTT

clone size: -
CDR3 length: 14
J gene: TRBJ1-1
V gene: TRBV5-6
D gene: TRBD1
CDR3 protein: CASSSRDRVWLAFF
CDR3 DNA: TGTGCCAGCAGCTCTAGAGACAGGGTTTGGCTGGCTTTCTTT

clone size: -
CDR3 length: 13
J gene: TRBJ2-3
V gene: TRBV11-2
D gene: -
CDR3 protein: CATRRMSTDTQYF
CDR3 DNA: TGTGCCACCCGGAGGATGAGCACAGATACGCAGTATTTT

clone size: -
CDR3 length: 16
J gene: TRBJ2-5
V gene: TRBV5-1
D gene: TRBD2
CDR3 protein: CASSFTSGLVMETQYF
CDR3 DNA: TGCGCCAGCAGCTTCACGTCGGGACTAGTGATGGAGACCCAGTACTTC

clone size: few
CDR3 length: 14
J gene: TRBJ2-7
V gene: TRBV25-1
D gene: -
CDR3 protein: CASSEPDSAYEQYF
CDR3 DNA: TGTGCCAGCAGTGAGCCTGATTCCGCCTACGAGCAGTACTTC

clone size: -
CDR3 length: 11
J gene: TRBJ1-6
V gene: TRBV30
D gene: -
CDR3 protein: CAWKANSPLHF
CDR3 DNA: TGTGCCTGGAAGGCCAATTCACCCCTCCACTTT

clone size: -
CDR3 length: 11
J gene: TRBJ2-3
V gene: TRBV20-1
D gene: -
CDR3 protein: CSAQGGDTQYF
CDR3 DNA: TGCAGTGCGCAAGGGGGGGATACGCAGTATTTT

clone size: many
CDR3 length: 15
J gene: TRBJ1-2
V gene: TRBV7-2
D gene: -
CDR3 protein: CASSEWAGNTYGYTF
CDR3 DNA: TGTGCCAGCAGCGAATGGGCAGGGAACACCTATGGCTACACCTTC

clone size: -
CDR3 length: 14
J gene: TRBJ2-2
V gene: TRBV5-6
D gene: -
CDR3 protein: CASSLGPNTGELFF
CDR3 DNA: TGTGCCAGCAGCTTGGGACCAAACACCGGGGAGCTGTTTTTT

clone size: -
CDR3 length: 13
J gene: TRBJ2-1
V gene: TRBV7-2
D gene: -
CDR3 protein: CASSSTVGYEQFF
CDR3 DNA: TGTGCCAGCAGCTCCACAGTGGGTTATGAGCAGTTCTTC

clone size: -
CDR3 length: 19
J gene: TRBJ2-6
V gene: TRBV5-1
D gene: -
CDR3 protein: CATAGGADRSSSGANVLTF
CDR3 DNA: TGCGCCACCGCGGGGGGAGCGGACAGGTCTAGTTCTGGGGCCAACGTCCTGACTTTC

clone size: once
CDR3 length: 14
J gene: TRBJ1-2
V gene: TRBV9
D gene: TRBD1
CDR3 protein: CASSGGDRAYGYTF
CDR3 DNA: TGTGCCAGCAGCGGAGGCGACAGGGCCTATGGCTACACCTTC

clone size: -
CDR3 length: 15
J gene: TRBJ2-5
V gene: TRBV30
D gene: TRBD2
CDR3 protein: CAWGTGTSGGETQYF
CDR3 DNA: TGTGCCTGGGGTACTGGGACTAGCGGGGGAGAGACCCAGTACTTC

clone size: -
CDR3 length: 12
J gene: TRBJ1-3
V gene: TRBV7-9
D gene: TRBD1
CDR3 protein: CAVGTAGNTIYF
CDR3 DNA: TGTGCCGTAGGGACAGCTGGAAACACCATATATTTT

clone size: once
CDR3 length: 13
J gene: TRBJ2-4
V gene: TRBV5-4
D gene: -
CDR3 protein: CASSSTDKNIQYF
CDR3 DNA: TGTGCCAGCAGCTCGACTGATAAAAACATTCAGTACTTC

clone size: once
CDR3 length: 14
J gene: TRBJ1-2
V gene: TRBV7-9
D gene: TRBD1
CDR3 protein: CASSPGQALYGYTF
CDR3 DNA: TGTGCCAGCAGCCCCGGACAGGCACTTTATGGCTACACCTTC

clone size: -
CDR3 length: 14
J gene: TRBJ2-3
V gene: TRBV25-1
D gene: -
CDR3 protein: CASSVGGDADTQYF
CDR3 DNA: TGTGCCAGCAGTGTAGGAGGGGACGCAGATACGCAGTATTTT

clone size: -
CDR3 length: 13
J gene: TRBJ2-5
V gene: TRBV7-2
D gene: -
CDR3 protein: CASSLAWEETQYF
CDR3 DNA: TGTGCCAGCAGCTTGGCCTGGGAAGAGACCCAGTACTTC

clone size: few
CDR3 length: 15
J gene: TRBJ2-7
V gene: TRBV30
D gene: TRBD2
CDR3 protein: CAWSSGLAGTYEQYF
CDR3 DNA: TGTGCCTGGAGTTCAGGACTAGCGGGGACCTACGAGCAGTACTTC

clone size: -
CDR3 length: 15
J gene: TRBJ2-7
V gene: TRBV7-2
D gene: -
CDR3 protein: CASSLTRGDRYEQYF
CDR3 DNA: TGTGCCAGCAGCTTAACACGGGGCGACCGCTACGAGCAGTACTTC

clone size: few
CDR3 length: 15
J gene: TRBJ2-5
V gene: TRBV7-9
D gene: -
CDR3 protein: CASSSSGLTGETQYF
CDR3 DNA: TGTGCCAGCAGCTCATCGGGCCTCACGGGGGAGACCCAGTACTTC

clone size: -
CDR3 length: 13
J gene: TRBJ1-2
V gene: TRBV10-3
D gene: -
CDR3 protein: CAIWTDSNYGYTF
CDR3 DNA: TGTGCCATCTGGACAGATTCTAACTATGGCTACACCTTC

clone size: -
CDR3 length: 14
J gene: TRBJ1-3
V gene: TRBV29-1
D gene: -
CDR3 protein: CSVGGGRPGNTIYF
CDR3 DNA: TGCAGCGTTGGTGGGGGGCGCCCTGGAAACACCATATATTTT

clone size: -
CDR3 length: 14
J gene: TRBJ1-2
V gene: TRBV4-2
D gene: -
CDR3 protein: CASSQDLGRRGYTF
CDR3 DNA: TGTGCCAGCAGCCAAGATCTGGGAAGGAGGGGCTACACCTTC

clone size: -
CDR3 length: 13
J gene: TRBJ2-6
V gene: TRBV6-6
D gene: TRBD1
CDR3 protein: CAGTGVGANVLTF
CDR3 DNA: TGTGCTGGAACAGGGGTTGGGGCCAACGTCCTGACTTTC

clone size: -
CDR3 length: 13
J gene: TRBJ2-7
V gene: TRBV18
D gene: -
CDR3 protein: CASSPPADYEQYF
CDR3 DNA: TGTGCCAGCTCACCGCCGGCAGACTACGAGCAGTACTTC

clone size: -
CDR3 length: 15
J gene: TRBJ1-6
V gene: TRBV19
D gene: -
CDR3 protein: CASRNRIRLNSPLHF
CDR3 DNA: TGTGCCAGTAGAAACAGGATCCGATTGAATTCACCCCTCCACTTT

clone size: -
CDR3 length: 14
J gene: TRBJ1-1
V gene: TRBV18
D gene: -
CDR3 protein: CASSPGGGNTEAFF
CDR3 DNA: TGTGCCAGCTCACCGGGTGGGGGTAACACTGAAGCTTTCTTT

clone size: -
CDR3 length: 15
J gene: TRBJ2-1
V gene: TRBV7-8
D gene: TRBD1
CDR3 protein: CASSLQGAQPHEQFF
CDR3 DNA: TGTGCCAGCAGCTTGCAGGGGGCGCAGCCCCATGAGCAGTTCTTC

clone size: -
CDR3 length: 12
J gene: TRBJ2-5
V gene: TRBV2
D gene: TRBD1
CDR3 protein: CATQGARETQYF
CDR3 DNA: TGTGCCACACAGGGGGCCAGAGAGACCCAGTACTTC

clone size: -
CDR3 length: 15
J gene: TRBJ1-5
V gene: TRBV21-1
D gene: -
CDR3 protein: CASRPGTYENQPQHF
CDR3 DNA: TGTGCCAGCAGGCCCGGGACGTACGAAAATCAGCCCCAGCATTTT

clone size: -
CDR3 length: 15
J gene: TRBJ1-6
V gene: TRBV27
D gene: -
CDR3 protein: CASTWRAGYNSPLHF
CDR3 DNA: TGTGCCAGCACCTGGAGGGCAGGCTATAATTCACCCCTCCACTTT

clone size: -
CDR3 length: 14
J gene: TRBJ2-7
V gene: TRBV6-5
D gene: TRBD2
CDR3 protein: CASRLAGRPYEQYF
CDR3 DNA: TGTGCCAGTCGTCTAGCGGGGCGCCCCTACGAGCAGTACTTC

clone size: few
CDR3 length: 14
J gene: TRBJ1-5
V gene: TRBV30
D gene: -
CDR3 protein: CAWSDRNSNQPQHF
CDR3 DNA: TGTGCCTGGAGCGACCGGAATAGCAATCAGCCCCAGCATTTT

clone size: -
CDR3 length: 12
J gene: TRBJ2-1
V gene: TRBV30
D gene: -
CDR3 protein: CAWSVLGVEQFF
CDR3 DNA: TGTGCCTGGAGTGTACTTGGGGTGGAGCAGTTCTTC

clone size: -
CDR3 length: 13
J gene: TRBJ1-2
V gene: TRBV2
D gene: -
CDR3 protein: CASSETVNYGYTF
CDR3 DNA: TGTGCCAGCAGTGAGACGGTAAACTATGGCTACACCTTC

clone size: -
CDR3 length: 13
J gene: TRBJ1-1
V gene: TRBV2
D gene: -
CDR3 protein: CASSKGGDTEAFF
CDR3 DNA: TGTGCCAGCAGTAAGGGGGGGGACACTGAAGCTTTCTTT

clone size: few
CDR3 length: 10
J gene: TRBJ2-7
V gene: TRBV20-1
D gene: -
CDR3 protein: CSALRDEQYF
CDR3 DNA: TGCAGTGCTCTGAGGGACGAGCAGTACTTC

clone size: few
CDR3 length: 12
J gene: TRBJ2-7
V gene: TRBV29-1
D gene: -
CDR3 protein: CSVRDNSYEQYF
CDR3 DNA: TGCAGCGTGAGGGACAACTCCTACGAGCAGTACTTC

clone size: -
CDR3 length: 15
J gene: TRBJ2-7
V gene: TRBV5-4
D gene: -
CDR3 protein: CASSSSTRESYEQYF
CDR3 DNA: TGTGCCAGCAGCTCCTCTACCAGGGAGTCCTACGAGCAGTACTTC

clone size: -
CDR3 length: 15
J gene: TRBJ2-7
V gene: TRBV30
D gene: -
CDR3 protein: CAWTQVRPGAGEQYF
CDR3 DNA: TGTGCCTGGACTCAGGTCCGGCCGGGGGCTGGAGAGCAGTACTTC

clone size: -
CDR3 length: 13
J gene: TRBJ2-7
V gene: TRBV5-6
D gene: TRBD2
CDR3 protein: CASSRLAEYEQYF
CDR3 DNA: TGTGCCAGCAGTAGACTAGCGGAGTACGAGCAGTACTTC

clone size: -
CDR3 length: 11
J gene: TRBJ1-1
V gene: TRBV20-1
D gene: TRBD1
CDR3 protein: CSARDDRGAFF
CDR3 DNA: TGCAGTGCTAGGGATGACAGGGGGGCTTTCTTT

clone size: -
CDR3 length: 16
J gene: TRBJ2-7
V gene: TRBV7-2
D gene: TRBD2
CDR3 protein: CASRLRAGGASYEQYF
CDR3 DNA: TGTGCCAGCAGACTACGGGCGGGGGGGGCCTCCTACGAGCAGTACTTC

clone size: -
CDR3 length: 16
J gene: TRBJ1-1
V gene: TRBV7-9
D gene: TRBD1
CDR3 protein: CASSPLPGQGDTEAFF
CDR3 DNA: TGTGCCAGCAGCCCTCTGCCGGGACAGGGGGACACTGAAGCTTTCTTT

clone size: once
CDR3 length: 13
J gene: TRBJ2-7
V gene: TRBV30
D gene: -
CDR3 protein: CAWSVRYRVEQYF
CDR3 DNA: TGTGCCTGGAGTGTAAGGTACAGGGTCGAGCAGTACTTC

clone size: -
CDR3 length: 16
J gene: TRBJ2-3
V gene: TRBV4-3
D gene: -
CDR3 protein: CASSQGFSGATDTQYF
CDR3 DNA: TGCGCCAGCAGCCAAGGGTTCAGCGGAGCCACAGATACGCAGTATTTT

clone size: few
CDR3 length: 14
J gene: TRBJ2-5
V gene: TRBV15
D gene: TRBD1
CDR3 protein: CATNTPGGHETQYF
CDR3 DNA: TGTGCCACCAATACGCCAGGGGGCCACGAGACCCAGTACTTC